The 8 T cell receptor beta chains presented below share a single source sample, sequenced in a study of T cells in Graves' hyperthyroidism and ophthalmopathy. Amplified TCR beta CDR3 regions derived from RNA transcripts. In the first-round RT-PCR of the TCR CDR3, the HTBI primer set was used. TCRdb re-called the multiplex PCR reads with MiXCR, one entry per CDR3 protein. The data hold about 420,000 distinct CDR3 sequences, with 15% to 18% observed a single time. Sequencing used blood. The receptors originated from a woman in her late teens or twenties with Graves' hyperthyroidism.

This clonotype has at least ten counts. This chain connects TRBV11-2 to TRBJ2-1; a weak D match, TRBD1 (6 bases). The CDR3 has 17 residues. Germline V CDR1 and CDR2: SGHAT, FQNNGV. Trimming cost V 1 base and J 0 bases, with 13 bases left between them. CDR3 DNA: TGTGCCAGCAGCTTAGGAGGGTGGGGGCGCTCCTACAATGAGCAGTTCTTC. Translating gives CASSLGGWGRSYNEQFF.

The table lists this clonotype with many counts. This sequence joins TRBV6-1 and TRBJ2-1; 11 bases map to TRBD2. Trimming cost V 6 bases and J 10 bases; bases outside gene matches: 14. Germline V gene lookup returns CDR1 MNHNS and CDR2 SASEGT. The CDR3 spans 16 residues. In DNA, the CDR3 is TGTGCCAGCAGGCTTACTAGCGGGAGCAGGGGGGGGGAGCAGTTCTTC. This codes for CASRLTSGSRGGEQFF.

The table lists this clonotype with many counts. This sequence joins TRBV27 and TRBJ1-1; D gene unclear. Germline CDR1 and CDR2: MNHEY and SMNVEV (reference sequence). The V and J ends lost 2 bases and 0 bases respectively, with 7 bases between them. The CDR3 loop spans 14 amino acids. CDR3 in amino acids: CASSLQALNTEAFF. The CDR3 nucleotides read TGTGCCAGCAGTTTACAGGCTCTGAACACTGAAGCTTTCTTT.

The V and J genes are TRBV7-6 and TRBJ1-5; a weak D match, TRBD1 (5 bases). The V gene lost 5 bases and the J gene lost 4 bases, with 21 bases spanning the gap. CDR3 length: 17 residues. From germline, CDR1 is SGHVS and CDR2 FNYEAQ. This chain's CDR3 is CASSLSGGGGINQPQHF. The CDR3 DNA sequence: TGTGCCAGCAGCCTAAGCGGCGGGGGTGGCATAAATCAGCCCCAGCATTTT.

This clonotype was observed many times. The chain has TRBV27 and TRBJ2-2; 8 positions agree with TRBD1. Trimming cost V 4 bases and J 2 bases; bases outside gene matches: 6. CDR1 MNHEY and CDR2 SMNVEV come from the germline V gene (reference sequence). CDR3 length equals 16 residues. The CDR3 loop reads CASSSPTGVNTGELFF. The DNA for the CDR3 is TGTGCCAGCAGTTCACCGACAGGGGTAAACACCGGGGAGCTGTTTTTT.

This clonotype has more than one count but fewer than ten. The chain carries TRBV2 and TRBJ2-4; D is unresolved. Trimming pared 7 bases from V and 0 bases from J, leaving 13 bases between. The CDR3 totals 15 residues. In germline, CDR1 is SNHLY, CDR2 FYNNEI. The CDR3 DNA reads TGTGCCAGCAAGGGCAGCTCCCTAGCCAAAAACATTCAGTACTTC. This translates into CASKGSSLAKNIQYF.

This clonotype turned up a few times. This chain links TRBV19 with TRBJ2-2; D is possibly TRBD2 (6 bases). The germline V gene encodes CDR1 LNHDA and CDR2 SQIVND (reference sequence). This CDR3 comprises 14 residues. Trimming shortened V by 4 bases and J by 6 bases, and 12 bases separated the two germline ends. CDR3 sequence: CASSRLEAAGELFF. The CDR3 region has the DNA TGTGCCAGTAGTAGACTAGAAGCCGCCGGGGAGCTGTTTTTT.

This chain joins TRBV19 and TRBJ1-5, with 10 bases fitting TRBD1. This CDR3 has 16 residues. V lost 5 bases, J lost 5 bases, and 9 bases stayed unmatched. The germline CDR1 and CDR2 sequences are LNHDA and SQIVND (reference sequence). As DNA, the CDR3 is TGTGCCAGTAGTCAAGGACAGGGGGTTCTTTATCAGCCCCAGCATTTT. It translates to CASSQGQGVLYQPQHF.